Each of the 25 T cell receptor beta chains below was sequenced from the same sample in a study of T cell responses to AZD1222 COVID-19 vaccine. Here immunoSEQ multiplex PCR was the method, and the copy in TCRdb shows in-frame clones only, minus some. The table lists roughly 120,000 clones, around 82% of them singletons. Sequencing was performed on peripheral blood, taken on day 0 of AZD1222 vaccination. These receptors all come from an adult in good health.

The chain carries TRBV7-8 and TRBJ2-7, with 7 bases matching TRBD1. There are 16 residues in the CDR3. The V gene end was trimmed by 5 bases and the J gene end by 0 bases; junction bases not matched to a gene: 10. CDR1 and CDR2 (germline): SGHVS, FQNEAQ. In DNA form, the CDR3 reads TGTGCCAGCAGCGCCCGACAGGGTGAGAGCTCCTACGAGCAGTACTTC. Translation: CASSARQGESSYEQYF. The full variable domain, completed using reference TRBV7-8 and TRBJ2-7, is GAGVSQSPRYKVAKRGQDVALRCDPISGHVSLFWYQQALGQGPEFLTYFQNEAQLDKSGLPSDRFFAERPEGSVSTLKIQRTQQEDSAVYLCASSARQGESSYEQYFGPGTRLTVT.

The CDR3 sequence is CASSSPRDHEQYF. In nucleotides, the CDR3 is TGTGCCAGCAGCTCGCCCAGGGACCACGAGCAGTACTTC. V usage is TRBV11-3 and J usage is TRBJ2-7; D possibly matches TRBD1 or TRBD2 (5 bases each). CDR1 is SGHNT, CDR2 YENEEA, per germline. The CDR3 extends over 13 amino acids. Trimming removed 4 bases at V and 5 bases at J, with 12 bases between.

The chain is built from TRBV18 and TRBJ2-1; tentatively, D is TRBD2 (5 bases). The ends were cut back, 0 bases at V and 4 bases at J, with 13 bases in the middle. CDR1 and CDR2 (germline): KGHSH, LQKENI. The CDR3 covers 16 residues. The CDR3 DNA reads as TGTGCCAGCTCACCACCGGAGCGGCTAGCTTACAATGAGCAGTTCTTC. Its protein is CASSPPERLAYNEQFF. The full variable domain, with the rest looked up from reference TRBV18 and TRBJ2-1, is NAGVMQNPRHLVRRRGQEARLRCSPMKGHSHVYWYRQLPEEGLKFMVYLQKENIIDESGMPKERFSAEFPKEGPSILRIQQVVRGDSAAYFCASSPPERLAYNEQFFGPGTRLTVL.

V usage is TRBV12-5 and J usage is TRBJ2-7, with 7 bases matching TRBD2. Germline assignment: CDR1 LGHNT and CDR2 FRNRAP. V shed 7 bases and J 2 bases; nucleotides not matched to a gene: 11. The CDR3 is 15 amino acids. The CDR3 here is CASAPTSRSPYEQYF. The CDR3 coding sequence is TGTGCTAGTGCCCCGACTAGCAGAAGTCCCTACGAGCAGTACTTC.

The chain carries TRBV19 and TRBJ2-2; D perhaps matches TRBD1 (5 bases). CDR1 is LNHDA, CDR2 SQIVND, per germline (reference sequence). Trimming removed 6 bases at V and 6 bases at J, with 20 bases between. The CDR3 has 16 residues. The CDR3 protein is CASRSKATIGAGELFF. CDR3 sequence (DNA): TGTGCCAGTAGAAGCAAGGCAACCATAGGGGCCGGGGAGCTGTTTTTT.

This sequence joins TRBV7-8 and TRBJ1-1; 7 bases fit TRBD1. Germline V gene lookup returns CDR1 SGHVS and CDR2 FQNEAQ. The length of the CDR3 is 14 residues. V trimming: 2 bases; J trimming: 4 bases; junction bases outside the gene matches: 4. CDR3 DNA: TGTGCCAGCAGCTTATCTACAGGGGCCACTGAAGCTTTCTTT. This translates into CASSLSTGATEAFF.

The genes are TRBV2 and TRBJ1-1, with TRBD1 as a possible D gene (6 bases). Germline CDR1 is SNHLY and CDR2 is FYNNEI. Trimming pared 1 base from V and 1 base from J, leaving 13 bases between. CDR3 length: 16 amino acids. CDR3 DNA: TGTGCCAGCAGTGAAGGAGGGGGTTGGGAGAACACTGAAGCTTTCTTT. This gives the protein CASSEGGGWENTEAFF.

This chain joins TRBV2 and TRBJ1-5; the D gene is possibly TRBD1 (5 bases). CDR1 SNHLY and CDR2 FYNNEI come from the germline V gene. V was trimmed by 7 bases and J by 0 bases, leaving 13 bases between them. The CDR3 has 15 amino acids. CDR3 in amino acids: CASMRDSNSNQPQHF. The CDR3 DNA is TGTGCCAGCATGAGAGACAGTAATAGCAATCAGCCCCAGCATTTT.

V and J are TRBV5-5 and TRBJ1-1, with 9 positions matching TRBD1. The CDR3 has 14 residues. The trim removed 5 bases at V and 4 bases at J, leaving 6 bases unmatched. The V gene's germline CDR1 is SGHKS and CDR2 YYEKEE (reference sequence). The CDR3 reads CASRPGTGITEAFF. The CDR3 DNA is TGTGCCAGCAGACCGGGGACAGGGATCACTGAAGCTTTCTTT.

The V and J genes are TRBV6-2 or TRBV6-3 and TRBJ1-1; 9 nucleotides agree with TRBD1. The V and J ends lost 5 bases and 1 base, in that order; junction bases with no gene match: 14. This CDR3 has 18 amino acids. Germline-derived CDR1 and CDR2 are MNHEY and SVGEGT. Here the CDR3 reads CASSGGFGTGRRNTEAFF. The CDR3 nucleotides are TGTGCCAGCAGTGGGGGATTCGGGACAGGGAGGCGGAACACTGAAGCTTTCTTT.

V and J are TRBV28 and TRBJ1-4; 8 bases match TRBD1. Germline assignment: CDR1 MDHEN and CDR2 SYDVKM. V lost 5 bases to trimming and J lost 10 bases; unmatched junction nucleotides: 12. The CDR3 loop spans 15 amino acids. This CDR3 is CASSPLTGGQGKLFF. For the CDR3, the DNA is TGTGCCAGCAGTCCCCTAACAGGGGGGCAAGGAAAACTGTTTTTT.

This chain joins TRBV27 and TRBJ1-2; D perhaps matches TRBD1 (5 bases). CDR3 length equals 17 residues. Germline CDR1 reads MNHEY; CDR2 reads SMNVEV (reference sequence). V lost 3 bases and J lost 8, with 25 bases in between. Written as DNA, the CDR3 is TGTGCCAGCAGTTTTTTAGGGGCGGACCGGGGCTACAAAGGCTACACCTTC. Its protein product is CASSFLGADRGYKGYTF.

The chain carries TRBV13 and TRBJ1-1, with 8 bases identical to TRBD1. The CDR3 is made up of 12 amino acids. The V and J ends lost 5 bases and 8 bases, in that order; junction bases with no gene match: 4. The V gene's germline CDR1 is PRHDT and CDR2 FYEKMQ (reference sequence). CDR3 in amino acids: CASSQGTGEAFF. The CDR3 nucleotides read TGTGCCAGCAGCCAGGGGACAGGCGAAGCTTTCTTT.

The V gene is TRBV7-9, the J gene TRBJ1-6, with 10 nucleotides matching TRBD1. This CDR3 has 15 amino acids. J lost 7 bases, V lost 5 bases, and 5 bases had no gene match. Germline V gene data show CDR1 as SEHNR and CDR2 as FQNEAQ (reference sequence). CDR3 bases: TGTGCCAGCAGCGTGACAGGGGGCTCGAATTCACCCCTCCACTTT. Amino acids: CASSVTGGSNSPLHF.

This clone was detected only once. The V and J genes are TRBV5-5 and TRBJ2-2; D ambiguous. Germline V lookup: CDR1 SGHKS, CDR2 YYEKEE (reference sequence). The V end was cut by 0 bases, the J end by 6 bases, with 6 bases between. The CDR3 is 13 residues long. This CDR3 reads CASSLDGAGELFF. The CDR3 bases are TGTGCCAGCAGCTTGGATGGGGCCGGGGAGCTGTTTTTT.

This chain uses TRBV2 with TRBJ1-3; 9 bases fit TRBD1. The V gene's germline CDR1 is SNHLY and CDR2 FYNNEI. This CDR3 has 14 residues. Trimming took 5 bases from V and 4 from J; bases not matched to a gene: 3. Here the CDR3 reads CASSHGQGGNTIYF. CDR3 coding DNA: TGTGCCAGCAGTCATGGACAGGGGGGAAACACCATATATTTT.

The J gene is TRBJ1-1, the V gene TRBV19; 7 bases agree with TRBD1. CDR1 is LNHDA, CDR2 SQIVND, per germline (reference sequence). The V gene end was trimmed by 3 bases and the J gene end by 0 bases; junction bases not matched to a gene: 10. CDR3 length: 17 amino acids. This chain's CDR3 is CASSMIHRGGMNTEAFF. The CDR3 nucleotides read TGTGCCAGTAGTATGATTCACAGGGGAGGGATGAACACTGAAGCTTTCTTT. Full variable domain (remainder filled in from reference TRBV19 and TRBJ1-1): DGGITQSPKYLFRKEGQNVTLSCEQNLNHDAMYWYRQDPGQGLRLIYYSQIVNDFQKGDIAEGYSVSREKKESFPLTVTSAQKNPTAFYLCASSMIHRGGMNTEAFFGQGTRLTVV.

The genes are TRBV7-8 and TRBJ1-2; maybe TRBD1 (5 bases). Looked up from germline, CDR1 is SGHVS and CDR2 is FQNEAQ. Trimming left V 5 bases short and J 5 bases short, with 18 bases between. The CDR3 runs to 15 residues. The CDR3 nucleotides read TGTGCCAGCAGCGATGTTTCAGGGAGGGCGTATGGCTACACCTTC. Translated, it gives CASSDVSGRAYGYTF.

This clone has just one count. The sample has other DNA sequences that encode this CDR3 too. The CDR3 DNA follows: TGTGCCAGCAGCTTAGACAAGCGTAGAGAGCAGTTCTTC. Its translation is CASSLDKRREQFF. V usage is TRBV11-3 and J usage is TRBJ2-1; no definite D call. Trimming left V 0 bases short and J 10 bases short, with 10 bases between. The length of the CDR3 is 13 residues. Per the germline V gene, CDR1 is SGHNT and CDR2 is YENEEA.

The rearrangement links TRBV19 to TRBJ1-3, with D hard to call. The CDR3 spans 14 residues. Germline-derived CDR1 and CDR2 are LNHDA and SQIVND (reference sequence). The V and J ends lost 2 bases and 0 bases respectively, with 5 bases between them. The CDR3 is CASSITISGNTIYF. CDR3 DNA: TGTGCCAGTAGTATAACGATCTCTGGAAACACCATATATTTT. The whole variable domain, remainder taken from reference TRBV19 and TRBJ1-3, is DGGITQSPKYLFRKEGQNVTLSCEQNLNHDAMYWYRQDPGQGLRLIYYSQIVNDFQKGDIAEGYSVSREKKESFPLTVTSAQKNPTAFYLCASSITISGNTIYFGEGSWLTVV.

The CDR3 reads CASSDRVVGRNTEAFF. As DNA, the CDR3 is TGCGCCAGCAGTGACAGGGTTGTGGGAAGGAACACTGAAGCTTTCTTT. The chain has TRBV10-1 and TRBJ1-1; D is perhaps TRBD1 (5 bases). The germline V gene encodes CDR1 WNHNN and CDR2 SYGVQD (reference sequence). The CDR3 spans 16 residues. Trimming shortened V by 3 bases and J by 1 base, and 15 bases separated the two germline ends.

This chain uses TRBV5-1 with TRBJ2-3; D unresolved. The V gene lost 3 bases and the J gene lost 6 bases, with 8 bases spanning the gap. Per the germline V gene, CDR1 is SGHRS and CDR2 is YFSETQ. The CDR3 runs 12 residues. DNA of the CDR3: TGCGCCAGCAGCTCGAGCGCCGATACGCAGTATTTT. Amino acids: CASSSSADTQYF.

This clone appeared once. V is TRBV2 and J is TRBJ2-3; 10 bases are shared with TRBD2. Germline CDR1 SNHLY, CDR2 FYNNEI. After removal of 7 bases from V and 0 bases from J, the junction contained 4 bases not matched to a gene. CDR3 length: 15 residues. The CDR3 region is CASNPTSGSTDTQYF. CDR3 nucleotides: TGTGCCAGCAACCCGACTAGCGGGAGCACAGATACGCAGTATTTT.

The chain links TRBV2 to TRBJ1-2; no clear D gene. Trimming left V 2 bases short and J 2 bases short, with 3 bases between. The CDR3 consists of 12 residues. The germline V gene has CDR1 SNHLY and CDR2 FYNNEI. CDR3 protein: CASSEWNYGYTF. DNA of the CDR3: TGTGCCAGCAGTGAATGGAACTATGGCTACACCTTC.

The chain carries TRBV28 and TRBJ2-7; D is possibly TRBD1 (7 bases). The germline V and J ends were trimmed by 4 bases and 4 bases, with 17 bases remaining between them. This CDR3 is 15 amino acids long. CDR1 is MDHEN and CDR2 is SYDVKM in the germline V gene. This chain's CDR3 is CASSSFRGDAYEQYF. For the CDR3, the DNA is TGTGCCAGCAGTTCCTTCAGGGGGGACGCATACGAGCAGTACTTC.